These 28 T cell receptor beta chains were all obtained from the same sample, sequenced in a study of blood T cells in healthy people across ages. Combining a sample-barcoded 5' primer with a J-beta primer mix, a second PCR ran for roughly 7 to 12 cycles. TCRdb re-derived calls from the 5' RACE reads in MiXCR, one entry per CDR3 protein. The sample yields about 620,000 distinct CDR3 sequences, about 51% seen once. Sequencing used blood. The receptors here all came from a woman aged 80 or older in good health.

The chain couples TRBV29-1 to TRBJ2-3; 7 bases fit TRBD2. Germline V gives CDR1 SQVTM, CDR2 ANQGSEA. Unmatched junction bases numbered 7, after V lost 4 bases and J lost 0 bases. The CDR3 has 15 residues. The CDR3 loop is CSVVGLGGSTDTQYF. Written as DNA, the CDR3 is TGCAGCGTTGTAGGACTAGGAGGGAGCACAGATACGCAGTATTTT.

This clonotype was counted only a few times. The rearrangement joins TRBV3-1 to TRBJ2-2; D not certain. This CDR3 is built from 15 residues. The germline gives CDR1 LGHDT, CDR2 YNNKEL (reference sequence). Trimming stripped 4 bases from V and 4 bases from J, with 13 bases between. This CDR3 is CASSLGGLGTGELFF. The CDR3 nucleotides are TGTGCCAGCAGCCTCGGCGGTTTGGGCACCGGGGAGCTGTTTTTT.

The V call is TRBV4-2, the J call TRBJ1-2; maybe TRBD1 (5 bases). V lost 4 bases to trimming and J lost 7 bases, with 16 bases between them. Germline CDR1 and CDR2: LGHNA and YNFKEQ. The CDR3 runs to 14 residues. CDR3 loop: CASSLRTDGGGYTF. CDR3 in DNA: TGTGCCAGCAGCCTCCGTACCGACGGGGGTGGCTACACCTTC.

Note on this clonotype: One junction end disagrees with the germline gene, perhaps due to a read error. The chain carries TRBV7-2 and TRBJ2-3; D perhaps matches TRBD2 (5 bases). The germline gives CDR1 SGHTA, CDR2 FQGNSA. The CDR3 is 13 residues long. CDR3 nucleotides: TGTGCCAGCAGCGTAGCGTCGAGTTATACGCAGTATTTT. Its protein product is CASSVASSYTQYF.

The chain is built from TRBV9 and TRBJ2-5; no firm D call. Germline V gene lookup returns CDR1 SGDLS and CDR2 YYNGEE. The CDR3 spans 15 residues. Trimming left V 0 bases short and J 5 bases short, with 14 bases between. This CDR3 is CASSVADWVWETQYF. DNA for the CDR3: TGTGCCAGCAGCGTAGCTGACTGGGTCTGGGAGACCCAGTACTTC.

This clonotype was found many times. The chain recombines TRBV10-1 with TRBJ2-5, with 9 bases matching TRBD2. J lost 6 bases, V lost 0 bases, and 5 bases had no gene match. The CDR3 length is 15 residues. CDR1 is WNHNN and CDR2 is SYGVQD in the germline V gene (reference sequence). CDR3 loop: CASSESSGSGKTQYF. The CDR3 nucleotides read TGCGCCAGCAGTGAGTCTAGCGGGAGTGGTAAGACCCAGTACTTC.

The chain recombines TRBV7-9 with TRBJ2-1; possibly TRBD2 for D (6 bases). Trimming took 6 bases from V and 3 from J, leaving 12 bases between them. From germline, CDR1 is SEHNR and CDR2 FQNEAQ (reference sequence). The CDR3 contains 14 residues. The CDR3 loop is CASSPPGVYNEQFF. The CDR3 nucleotides read TGTGCCAGCAGTCCTCCGGGAGTCTACAATGAGCAGTTCTTC.

The chain links TRBV4-1 to TRBJ2-5; perhaps TRBD2 as D (5 bases). The germline gives CDR1 MGHRA, CDR2 YSYEKL. The length of the CDR3 is 14 residues. Trimming shortened V by 1 base and J by 4 bases, and 10 bases separated the two germline ends. The CDR3 sequence is CASSQVASRETQYF. CDR3 in DNA: TGCGCCAGCAGCCAAGTGGCTAGCAGAGAGACCCAGTACTTC.

This chain connects TRBV27 to TRBJ2-1; 7 positions match TRBD2. There are 14 residues in the CDR3. Trimming removed 5 bases from V and 5 bases from J; junction bases left unmatched: 6. From germline, CDR1 is MNHEY and CDR2 SMNVEV (reference sequence). The CDR3 loop is CASSPGTTNNEQFF. The CDR3 DNA sequence: TGTGCCAGCAGTCCCGGGACTACCAACAATGAGCAGTTCTTC.

This clonotype has a count of ten or more. The chain uses TRBV7-2 and TRBJ2-1; 8 bases map to TRBD1. CDR1 and CDR2 (germline): SGHTA, FQGNSA. The CDR3 runs to 14 residues. V was pared by 5 bases and J by 4 bases, with 4 bases of the junction left unmatched. This chain's CDR3 is CASSPDRGYNEQFF. In DNA form, the CDR3 reads TGTGCCAGCAGCCCCGACAGGGGTTACAATGAGCAGTTCTTC.

V gene TRBV20-1 combines with J gene TRBJ2-7; D is possibly TRBD2 (6 bases). V lost 1 base to trimming and J lost 7 bases, with 20 bases between them. CDR3 length: 15 amino acids. The germline gives CDR1 DFQATT, CDR2 SNEGSKA (reference sequence). CDR3 nucleotides: TGCAGTGCTAGAGTTGTGGGACTGGATAACAATGAGCAGTACTTC. Its translation is CSARVVGLDNNEQYF.

The gene calls are TRBV12-3 or TRBV12-4 and TRBJ1-5; D unclear. This CDR3 is built from 16 residues. Trimming removed 0 bases from V and 7 bases from J, with 16 bases in between. CDR3 loop: CASSLAIGPVGQPQHF. CDR3 DNA sequence: TGTGCCAGCAGTTTAGCGATAGGTCCAGTGGGGCAGCCCCAGCATTTT.

Worth noting for this clonotype: A much larger clonotype is one base distant, so this may be a read error. The chain recombines TRBV27 with TRBJ1-2, with D possibly matching TRBD1 (6 bases). CDR1 is MNHEY, CDR2 SMNVEV, per germline (reference sequence). The CDR3 totals 17 residues. In DNA, the CDR3 is TGTGCCAGCAGCCTAAGGCGGGGGGCTGGATTTAACTATGGCCACACCTTC. It specifies CASSLRRGAGFNYGHTF.

About this clonotype: A much larger clone differs from this one at a single base, so this may be a read error. The chain links TRBV5-1 to TRBJ2-5; 9 positions agree with TRBD2. With 4 bases clipped from V and 7 bases from J, the junction kept 14 bases outside the gene matches. Germline lookup yields CDR1 SGHRS and CDR2 YFSETQ. This CDR3 has 16 residues. CDR3 coding DNA: TGCGCCAGCAGCGCGTTCGGGACTAGCACAGAAGGGACCCAGTACTTC. As protein: CASSAFGTSTEGTQYF.

In regard to this clonotype: A clone one base away is much larger, so this may be a read error. This chain joins TRBV20-1 and TRBJ1-2; D gene uncertain. CDR3 length equals 15 residues. V shed 0 bases and J shed 4 bases, with 15 bases lying between them. Germline CDR1 DFQATT, CDR2 SNEGSKA (reference sequence). The CDR3, as DNA: TGCAGTGCTAGAGATTTAGCGGGATGGGGCTATGGCTACACCTTC. Its translation is CSARDLAGWGYGYTF.

This chain links TRBV24-1 with TRBJ2-7, with TRBD1 matching over 7 bases. Germline V gives CDR1 KGHDR, CDR2 SFDVKD. V was pared by 7 bases and J by 7 bases, with 15 bases of the junction left unmatched. There are 15 residues in the CDR3. The CDR3 protein is CATSGDRSSYNEQYF. Here the CDR3 DNA reads TGTGCCACCAGCGGGGACAGAAGCTCCTACAATGAGCAGTACTTC.

This clonotype was counted at least ten times. The chain has TRBV12-3 or TRBV12-4 and TRBJ2-3; D unclear. The CDR3 totals 18 residues. The V gene lost 1 base and the J gene lost 1 base, with 18 bases spanning the gap. CDR3 DNA sequence: TGTGCCAGCAGTTTAGAACAGTCGGTTAAAGTAGGCACAGATACGCAGTATTTT. It encodes CASSLEQSVKVGTDTQYF.

The V gene is TRBV7-2, the J gene TRBJ1-5; 11 bases map to TRBD1. V gave up 4 bases and J gave up 6 bases; unmatched junction bases: 8. Germline CDR1 SGHTA, CDR2 FQGNSA. The CDR3 is 16 amino acids. The CDR3 nucleotides are TGTGCCAGCAGCTATCTTGGGACAGGGGGTGGTCAGCCCCAGCATTTT. It codes for CASSYLGTGGGQPQHF. The full variable domain, its missing parts supplied by reference TRBV7-2 and TRBJ1-5, is GAGVSQSPSNKVTEKGKDVELRCDPISGHTALYWYRQSLGQGLEFLIYFQGNSAPDKSGLPSDRFSAERTGGSVSTLTIQRTQQEDSAVYLCASSYLGTGGGQPQHFGDGTRLSIL.

Ten or more counts support this clonotype. The chain uses TRBV29-1 and TRBJ2-1, with a weak D call TRBD1 (5 bases). Trimming cost V 8 bases and J 10 bases, with 21 bases left between them. CDR1 and CDR2 (germline): SQVTM, ANQGSEA. The CDR3 runs to 13 residues. CDR3 protein: CSTRVFTSIEQFF. CDR3 DNA: TGCAGCACCAGGGTGTTTACAAGCATCGAGCAGTTCTTC.

Remarks on this clonotype: Given a much more abundant clone one base away, this may be a read error. V usage is TRBV10-3 and J usage is TRBJ1-2; no firm D call. CDR3 length equals 15 residues. Germline lookup yields CDR1 ENHRY and CDR2 SYGVKD. CDR3 region: CVISASGRRLEGYTF. In DNA form, the CDR3 reads TGTGTCATCAGTGCCTCAGGACGGCGCCTAGAAGGCTACACCTTC.

The chain combines TRBV27 with TRBJ2-5; maybe TRBD1 (6 bases). The last part of the DNA fits TRBJ2-1 better; the J call may be wrong. There are 15 residues in the CDR3. The germline V gene encodes CDR1 MNHEY and CDR2 SMNVEV (reference sequence). This CDR3 reads CASTRAGAPQETQFF. Here the CDR3 DNA reads TGTGCCAGCACCAGGGCAGGGGCTCCCCAAGAGACCCAGTTCTTC.

This chain links TRBV12-3 or TRBV12-4 with TRBJ1-1; maybe TRBD1 (5 bases). With 3 bases removed from V and 4 bases from J, the gap between germline ends came to 18 bases. The CDR3 extends over 16 amino acids. The CDR3 sequence is CASSLGDARGGTEAFF. The CDR3 nucleotides are TGTGCCAGCAGTTTGGGGGACGCGCGGGGAGGCACTGAAGCTTTCTTT.

Worth noting for this clonotype: A much larger clone is a single base away; this may be a read error. This rearrangement joins TRBV20-1 to TRBJ2-1, with D unresolved. The CDR3 runs to 16 residues. The germline gives CDR1 DFQATT, CDR2 SNEGSKA (reference sequence). This CDR3 is CSARESGRSSHNEQFF. CDR3 DNA: TGCAGTGCTAGAGAGTCAGGCCGTAGCTCCCACAATGAGCAGTTCTTC.

This chain connects TRBV10-2 to TRBJ2-1, with D perhaps matching TRBD2 (6 bases). CDR1 is WSHSY and CDR2 is SAAADI in the germline V gene. This CDR3 spans 13 amino acids. Trimming pared 6 bases from V and 10 bases from J, leaving 16 bases between. The CDR3: CASSQPLATEQFF. CDR3 DNA sequence: TGCGCCAGCAGCCAACCACTAGCAACAGAGCAGTTCTTC.

V and J are TRBV2 and TRBJ2-5; the D gene is possibly TRBD1 (5 bases). The CDR3 consists of 15 residues. Looked up from germline, CDR1 is SNHLY and CDR2 is FYNNEI. The germline V and J ends were trimmed by 6 bases and 1 base, with 15 bases remaining between them. The CDR3 DNA reads TGTGCCAGCAGGGCGACAGCCACAATCCAAGAGACCCAGTACTTC. Its protein product is CASRATATIQETQYF.

This clonotype has just a few counts. This may be a read error: a much more frequent sequence differs by one nucleotide. The chain links TRBV15 to TRBJ2-7; 7 nucleotides align to TRBD1. The junction had 6 bases not matched to a gene; V was cut back by 0 bases and J by 7 bases. The CDR3 extends over 14 amino acids. CDR1 and CDR2 from the germline V gene are LNHNV and YYDKDF (reference sequence). The CDR3 DNA sequence: TGTGCCACCAGCAGAGATCGACAGGGCAATGAGCAGTACTTC. This gives the protein CATSRDRQGNEQYF.

A remark on this clonotype: This may come from a read error, since a much larger clone is one base off. The chain recombines TRBV5-1 with TRBJ2-1; 10 bases are a match to TRBD2. Germline V lookup: CDR1 SGHRS, CDR2 YFSETQ. CDR3 length equals 14 residues. V shed 3 bases and J 9 bases; nucleotides not matched to a gene: 6. The DNA for the CDR3 is TGCGCCAGCAGCTGGGATAGCGGGAGGAGTGAGCAGTTCTTC. Translated, it gives CASSWDSGRSEQFF.

This clonotype showed up just a few times. This sequence joins TRBV9 and TRBJ2-2, with 8 bases lining up with TRBD2. CDR1 SGDLS and CDR2 YYNGEE come from the germline V gene. The CDR3 covers 16 residues. The junction had 4 bases not matched to a gene; V was cut back by 0 bases and J by 3 bases. The CDR3 spells CASSVAAGEYTGELFF. The CDR3, as DNA: TGTGCCAGCAGCGTAGCAGCGGGGGAGTACACCGGGGAGCTGTTTTTT. Full variable domain (rest looked up from reference TRBV9 and TRBJ2-2): DSGVTQTPKHLITATGQRVTLRCSPRSGDLSVYWYQQSLDQGLQFLIQYYNGEERAKGNILERFSAQQFPDLHSELNLSSLELGDSALYFCASSVAAGEYTGELFFGEGSRLTVL.